These 16 T cell receptor beta chains were sequenced from one sample in a study of T cells expressing NK-cell markers. TCRdb re-called the 5' RACE reads, yielding one record per CDR3 amino acid sequence without DNA. The sample yields a few hundred thousand distinct CDR3 sequences, of which the top ten take up more than 1.4%. The sequenced material came from blood T cells: a sorted CD56 or NKG2C T cell subset, CD4+ or CD8+ T cells, or bulk PBMC T cells (not recorded which). The receptors originated from a woman aged 45-65 years in good health.

This chain joins TRBV6-5 and TRBJ2-1; without DNA, the TCRdb call of TRBD2 cannot be checked. The CDR3 contains 14 residues. The germline V gene encodes CDR1 MNHEY and CDR2 SVGAGI. The CDR3 reads CASSYSPSGRNQFF.

This chain connects TRBV28 to TRBJ1-1; TCRdb selects TRBD1, and the lack of DNA leaves this call unchecked. CDR3 length equals 14 residues. Germline loops: CDR1 MDHEN, CDR2 SYDVKM. CDR3 sequence: CASNSLGAGTEAFF.

The V call is TRBV9, the J call TRBJ1-2; TCRdb's D call of TRBD1 is untestable without DNA. CDR3 length: 15 residues. Germline V lookup: CDR1 SGDLS, CDR2 YYNGEE. CDR3 sequence: CASSVTRSGQYGYTF.

J is TRBJ2-1 and V is TRBV6-5; TCRdb gives TRBD2 as the D gene, but with no DNA this cannot be confirmed. Germline V gene sequence: CDR1 MNHEY, CDR2 SVGAGI. The CDR3 length is 14 residues. This chain's CDR3 is CASRRLAGAHEQFF.

The V gene is TRBV3-1, the J gene TRBJ2-3; TCRdb returns TRBD1, unconfirmable since there is no DNA. This CDR3 is built from 15 residues. The germline gives CDR1 LGHDT, CDR2 YNNKEL (reference sequence). The CDR3 here is CASSRRDGYTDTQYF.

The chain has TRBV7-6 and TRBJ2-3; TCRdb selects TRBD1, and the lack of DNA leaves this call unchecked. This CDR3 is built from 17 residues. Looked up from germline, CDR1 is SGHVS and CDR2 is FNYEAQ. The CDR3 sequence is CASSRQDSGKGRDTQYF. Using reference TRBV7-6 and TRBJ2-3 for the parts outside the CDR3, the full variable domain is GAGVSQSPRYKVTKRGQDVALRCDPISGHVSLYWYRQALGQGPEFLTYFNYEAQQDKSGLPNDRFSAERPEGSISTLTIQRTEQRDSAMYRCASSRQDSGKGRDTQYFGPGTRLTVL.

The CDR3 loop is CASSAWDRAQYF. J is TRBJ2-3 and V is TRBV7-3; TCRdb indicates TRBD1, and absent DNA this call remains unverified. This CDR3 contains 12 residues. Germline V gene data show CDR1 as SGHTA and CDR2 as FQGTGA. The full variable domain, rest sourced from reference TRBV7-3 and TRBJ2-3, is GAGVSQTPSNKVTEKGKYVELRCDPISGHTALYWYRQSLGQGPEFLIYFQGTGAADDSGLPNDRFFAVRPEGSVSTLKIQRTERGDSAVYLCASSAWDRAQYFGPGTRLTVL.

This chain joins TRBV6-1 and TRBJ2-5; TCRdb designates TRBD2, a call that cannot be tested without DNA. Germline CDR1 and CDR2: MNHNS and SASEGT. This CDR3 is built from 14 residues. This chain's CDR3 is CASSERGSGGTQYF.

J is TRBJ1-1 and V is TRBV21-1. TRBV21-1 is a documented pseudogene. CDR3 size: 14 residues. The CDR3 loop is CASSNWRRLGEAFF.

The J gene is TRBJ1-1, the V gene TRBV12-3 or TRBV12-4. CDR3 length equals 13 residues. CDR3 loop: CASSLDGSTEAFF.

The chain couples TRBV27 to TRBJ2-2. The CDR3 extends over 15 amino acids. CDR1 and CDR2 (germline): MNHEY, SMNVEV (reference sequence). CDR3: CASSLSTVITGELFF.

The chain links TRBV5-4 to TRBJ2-1; no DNA is available, so the TRBD2 call from TCRdb remains unchecked. Germline CDR1 and CDR2: SGHNT and YYREEE (reference sequence). This CDR3 region has 15 residues. CDR3 in amino acids: CASSLGLAEINEQFF.

The rearrangement joins TRBV24-1 to TRBJ2-3. The germline gives CDR1 KGHDR, CDR2 SFDVKD. The CDR3 totals 16 residues. This CDR3 is CATSDPTNRGTDTQYF.

V usage is TRBV25-1 and J usage is TRBJ1-2. The CDR3 consists of 14 residues. In germline, CDR1 is MGHDK, CDR2 SYGVNS. CDR3 protein: CASSDTGPNYGYTF.

This chain uses TRBV5-1 with TRBJ1-6; the TCRdb D gene call, TRBD1, has no DNA to confirm it. The CDR3 totals 15 residues. Germline CDR1 reads SGHRS; CDR2 reads YFSETQ. The CDR3 spells CASAKERDMGSPLHF.

This chain joins TRBV4-1 and TRBJ2-7; TCRdb's assignment of TRBD2 cannot be checked, as there is no DNA. Germline CDR1 reads MGHRA; CDR2 reads YSYEKL. The CDR3 is 15 amino acids. CDR3 amino acids: CASSRSGVNSYEQYF.